This T cell receptor (beta chain) was sequenced during a study of PD-1 blockade in mismatch repair-deficient tumors. At the level of the study: All were previously treated, progressing patients with around 12 mismatch repair-deficient cancer types. General study findings and limits: Tumor-resident clones, often absent from pretreatment blood, expanded after pembrolizumab and then contracted.

This clone counts as medium-sized. The antigen is not known. Between the trimmed V and J ends, which lost 5 bases and 6 bases, there was a span of 19 bases. Germline V CDR1 and CDR2: SGHTA, FQGNSA. The CDR3 extends over 15 amino acids. Every patient had mismatch repair deficiency by PCR or immunohistochemistry. TCRs were sequenced from a few patients responding to pembrolizumab. Profiling relied on immunoSEQ multiplex PCR, and the TCRdb table lists in-frame clones only, not all of them. The data contain tens of thousands of clones, over 80% of them seen just once; the ten biggest clones take up more than 3%.

The specimen comprised PBMCs, sampled roughly 6 weeks after starting pembrolizumab. The TCR was taken from an adult with mismatch repair-deficient cancer. The chain combines TRBV7-2 with TRBJ1-2; a possible D gene is TRBD1 (5 bases). CDR3 region: CASSPRPLDIDGYTF. CDR3 DNA: TGTGCCAGCAGCCCTAGACCCTTGGACATTGATGGCTACACCTTC.